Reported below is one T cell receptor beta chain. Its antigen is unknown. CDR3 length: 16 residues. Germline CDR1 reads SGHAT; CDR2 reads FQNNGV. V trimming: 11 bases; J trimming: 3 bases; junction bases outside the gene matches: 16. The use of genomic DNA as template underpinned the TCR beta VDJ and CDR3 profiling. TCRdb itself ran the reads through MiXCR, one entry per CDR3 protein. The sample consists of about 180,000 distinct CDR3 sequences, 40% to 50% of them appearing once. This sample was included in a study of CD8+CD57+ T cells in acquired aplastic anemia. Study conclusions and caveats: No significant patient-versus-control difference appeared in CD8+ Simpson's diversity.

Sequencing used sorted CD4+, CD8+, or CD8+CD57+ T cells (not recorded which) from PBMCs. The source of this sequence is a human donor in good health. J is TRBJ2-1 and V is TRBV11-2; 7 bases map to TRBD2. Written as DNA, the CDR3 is TGTGCCTGCGAAGGGCGGGCGGGAGAGAGCTACAATGAGCAGTTCTTC. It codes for CACEGRAGESYNEQFF.